Listed below are T cell receptor beta chains from one sample, sequenced in a study of blood T cells in healthy people across ages. TCRdb re-called the 5' RACE reads with MiXCR, one entry per CDR3 protein. In the table there are roughly 1,000,000 distinct CDR3 sequences, around 25% of which are singletons. This same sample was also part of a study on T cells of mothers and their children.

The sequenced sample consisted of blood. These receptors all stem from a girl aged 2 to 9 in good health. The CDR3 runs from the conserved cysteine through the conserved F or W. A D gene is named only where the DNA matches it firmly. Not every row has a clone size; where given, it reads once, few, many or a size class.

cdr3_aa cdr3_nt j_call d_call clone_size v_call
CASSQRLAVWSSYNEQFF TGTGCCAGCAGCCAAAGGCTAGCGGTTTGGAGCTCCTACAATGAGCAGTTCTTC TRBJ2-1 TRBD2 few TRBV3-1
CASSMETGRKVTEAFF TGTGCCAGTAGTATGGAGACAGGCCGAAAGGTCACTGAAGCTTTCTTT TRBJ1-1 - - TRBV19
CASSDRGENIQYF TGTGCCAGCAGCGACAGGGGCGAAAACATTCAGTACTTC TRBJ2-4 TRBD1 - TRBV6-6
CASLGRDRGIEETQYF TGTGCCAGCCTCGGCCGGGACAGGGGGATCGAAGAGACCCAGTACTTC TRBJ2-5 TRBD1 - TRBV11-2
CASQTQVEQFF TGTGCCAGTCAGACGCAGGTTGAGCAGTTCTTC TRBJ2-1 - - TRBV6-2/TRBV6-3
CSARDDFRAFYEQYF TGCAGTGCTAGAGATGATTTCAGGGCCTTCTACGAGCAGTACTTC TRBJ2-7 - few TRBV20-1
CASSTEGVGYTF TGTGCCAGCAGTACAGAGGGGGTTGGCTACACCTTC TRBJ1-2 - - TRBV7-9
CASTSSYNSPLHF TGTGCCAGCACGTCCTCCTATAATTCACCCCTCCACTTT TRBJ1-6 - few TRBV25-1
CASSVGGLSSYEQYF TGTGCCAGCAGCGTAGGGGGCCTAAGCTCCTACGAGCAGTACTTC TRBJ2-7 - few TRBV9
CASSPRSGQNNEQFF TGTGCCAGCAGCCCCCGTAGCGGACAGAACAATGAGCAGTTCTTC TRBJ2-1 - few TRBV12-3/TRBV12-4
CSVVYGGTPGYEQYF TGCAGCGTTGTGTACGGGGGGACCCCGGGCTACGAGCAGTACTTC TRBJ2-7 TRBD2 few TRBV29-1
CASSSGLRTGELFF TGTGCCAGCAGTTCCGGACTGAGAACCGGGGAGCTGTTTTTT TRBJ2-2 - - TRBV27
CASSRMNTEAFF TGTGCCAGCAGCCGCATGAACACTGAAGCTTTCTTT TRBJ1-1 - many TRBV7-9
CSVSGRSSSYEQYF TGCAGTGTTTCAGGGAGATCCAGCTCCTACGAGCAGTACTTC TRBJ2-7 - few TRBV20-1
CSAGPGQVTNYGYTF TGCAGCGCCGGGCCGGGACAAGTTACTAACTATGGCTACACCTTC TRBJ1-2 - - TRBV29-1
CASSSPGNLETQYF TGTGCCAGCAGCTCACCGGGCAACCTGGAGACCCAGTACTTC TRBJ2-5 - few TRBV7-9
CSAQRWGYGETQYF TGCAGTGCGCAGAGGTGGGGTTATGGAGAGACCCAGTACTTC TRBJ2-5 - few TRBV20-1